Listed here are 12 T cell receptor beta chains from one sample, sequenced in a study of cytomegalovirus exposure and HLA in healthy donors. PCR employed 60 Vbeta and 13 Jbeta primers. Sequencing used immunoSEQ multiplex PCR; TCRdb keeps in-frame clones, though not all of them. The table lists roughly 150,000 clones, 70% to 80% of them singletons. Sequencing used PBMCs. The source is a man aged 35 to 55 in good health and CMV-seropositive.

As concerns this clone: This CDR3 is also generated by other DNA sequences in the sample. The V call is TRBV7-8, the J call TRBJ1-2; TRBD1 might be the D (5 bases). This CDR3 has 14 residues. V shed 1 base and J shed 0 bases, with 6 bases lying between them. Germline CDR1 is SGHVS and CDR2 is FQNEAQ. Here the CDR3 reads CASSLGQSNYGYTF. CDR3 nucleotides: TGTGCCAGCAGCTTAGGACAGTCTAACTATGGCTACACCTTC.

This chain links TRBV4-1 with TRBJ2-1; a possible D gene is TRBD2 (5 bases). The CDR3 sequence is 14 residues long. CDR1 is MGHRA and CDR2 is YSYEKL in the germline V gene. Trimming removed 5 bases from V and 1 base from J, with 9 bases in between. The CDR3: CASSERLSYNEQFF. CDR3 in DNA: TGCGCCAGCAGCGAGCGGTTATCCTACAATGAGCAGTTCTTC.

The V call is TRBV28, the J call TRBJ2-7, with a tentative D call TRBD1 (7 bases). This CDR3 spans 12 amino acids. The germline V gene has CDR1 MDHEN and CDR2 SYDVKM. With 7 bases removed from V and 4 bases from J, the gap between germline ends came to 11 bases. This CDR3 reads CASKAGGYEQYF. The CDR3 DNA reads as TGTGCCAGCAAGGCAGGGGGGTACGAGCAGTACTTC.

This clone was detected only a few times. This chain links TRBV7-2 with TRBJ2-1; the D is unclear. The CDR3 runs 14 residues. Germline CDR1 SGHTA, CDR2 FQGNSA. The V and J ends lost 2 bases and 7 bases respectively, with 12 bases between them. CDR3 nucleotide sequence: TGTGCCAGCAGCTTAAGGCTAGATAGGAATGAGCAGTTCTTC. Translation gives CASSLRLDRNEQFF.

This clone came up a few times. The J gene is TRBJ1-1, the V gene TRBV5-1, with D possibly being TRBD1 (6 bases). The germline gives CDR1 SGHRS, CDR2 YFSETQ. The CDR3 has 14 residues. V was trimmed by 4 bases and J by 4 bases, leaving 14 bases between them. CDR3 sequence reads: CASSHDRRSTEAFF. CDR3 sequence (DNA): TGCGCCAGCAGCCACGACAGGAGGAGCACTGAAGCTTTCTTT.

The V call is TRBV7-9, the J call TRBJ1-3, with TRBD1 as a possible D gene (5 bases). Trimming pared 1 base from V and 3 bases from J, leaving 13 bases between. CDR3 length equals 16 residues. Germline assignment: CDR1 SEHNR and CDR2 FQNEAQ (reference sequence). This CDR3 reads CASSLEPGLFGNTIYF. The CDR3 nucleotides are TGTGCCAGCAGCTTAGAACCAGGGCTGTTTGGAAACACCATATATTTT.

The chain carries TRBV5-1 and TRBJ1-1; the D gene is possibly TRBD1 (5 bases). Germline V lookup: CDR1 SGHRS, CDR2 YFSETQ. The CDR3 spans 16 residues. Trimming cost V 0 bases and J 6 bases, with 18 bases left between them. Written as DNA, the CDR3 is TGCGCCAGCAGCTTGGAGGGGAGGGAGTGGGGTGCTGAAGCTTTCTTT. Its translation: CASSLEGREWGAEAFF.

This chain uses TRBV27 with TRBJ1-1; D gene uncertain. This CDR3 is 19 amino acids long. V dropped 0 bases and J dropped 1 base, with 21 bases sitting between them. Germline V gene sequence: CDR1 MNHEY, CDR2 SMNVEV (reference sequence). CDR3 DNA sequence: TGTGCCAGCAGTTTATCGTACCCGAGGGAAATCTTGAAGAACACTGAAGCTTTCTTT. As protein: CASSLSYPREILKNTEAFF.

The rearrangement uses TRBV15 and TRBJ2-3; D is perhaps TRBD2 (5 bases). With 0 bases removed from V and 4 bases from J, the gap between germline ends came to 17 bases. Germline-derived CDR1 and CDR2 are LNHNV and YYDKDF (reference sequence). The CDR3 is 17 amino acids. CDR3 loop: CATSRDLGRRLADTQYF. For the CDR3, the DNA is TGTGCCACCAGCAGAGATCTGGGTAGGAGGCTCGCAGATACGCAGTATTTT. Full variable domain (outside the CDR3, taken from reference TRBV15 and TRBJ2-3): DAMVIQNPRYQVTQFGKPVTLSCSQTLNHNVMYWYQQKSSQAPKLLFHYYDKDFNNEADTPDNFQSRRPNTSFCFLDIRSPGLGDTAMYLCATSRDLGRRLADTQYFGPGTRLTVL.

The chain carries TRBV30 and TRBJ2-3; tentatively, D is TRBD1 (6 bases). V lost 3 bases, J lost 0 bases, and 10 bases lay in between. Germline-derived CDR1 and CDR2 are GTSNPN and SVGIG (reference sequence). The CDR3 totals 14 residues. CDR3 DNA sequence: TGTGCCTGGAGACAGGGCGCCAGCACAGATACGCAGTATTTT. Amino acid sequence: CAWRQGASTDTQYF.

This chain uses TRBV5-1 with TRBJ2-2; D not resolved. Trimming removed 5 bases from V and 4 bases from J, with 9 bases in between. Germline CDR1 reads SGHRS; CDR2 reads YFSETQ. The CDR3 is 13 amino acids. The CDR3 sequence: CASSPVFTGELFF. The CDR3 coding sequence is TGCGCCAGCAGTCCGGTTTTCACCGGGGAGCTGTTTTTT.

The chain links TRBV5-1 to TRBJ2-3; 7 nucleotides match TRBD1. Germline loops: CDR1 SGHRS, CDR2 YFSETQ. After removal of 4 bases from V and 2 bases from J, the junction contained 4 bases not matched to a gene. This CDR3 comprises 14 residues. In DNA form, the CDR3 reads TGCGCCAGCAGCGGGGGACAGATCACAGATACGCAGTATTTT. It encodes CASSGGQITDTQYF.